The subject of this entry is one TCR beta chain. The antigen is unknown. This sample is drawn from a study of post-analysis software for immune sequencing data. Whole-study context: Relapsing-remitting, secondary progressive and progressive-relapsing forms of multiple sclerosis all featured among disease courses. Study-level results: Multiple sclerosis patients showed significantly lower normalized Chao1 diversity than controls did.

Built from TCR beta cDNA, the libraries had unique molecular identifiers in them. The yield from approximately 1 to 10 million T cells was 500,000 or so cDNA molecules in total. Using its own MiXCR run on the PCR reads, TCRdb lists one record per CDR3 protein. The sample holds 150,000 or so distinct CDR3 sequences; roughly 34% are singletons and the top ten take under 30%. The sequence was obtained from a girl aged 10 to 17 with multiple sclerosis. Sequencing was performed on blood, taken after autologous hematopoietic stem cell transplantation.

CDR3 region: CASSYSEAYEQYF. The CDR3 DNA reads TGTGCCAGCAGTTACTCGGAGGCCTACGAGCAGTACTTC. The chain has TRBV6-5 and TRBJ2-7; D possibly corresponds to TRBD2 (5 bases). There are 13 residues in the CDR3. Germline V CDR1 and CDR2: MNHEY, SVGAGI. Trimming cost V 0 bases and J 2 bases, with 5 bases left between them.